The clone carrying this T cell receptor beta chain was seen many times. Its antigen is unidentified. This CDR3 is 20 amino acids long. V shed 2 bases, J shed 2 bases, and the junction held 12 bases outside the gene matches. The germline V gene has CDR1 SGHTA and CDR2 FQGNSA. This sample stems from a study of T cells in Graves' hyperthyroidism and ophthalmopathy. Study results and caveats: A model built on 13 V-J features separated ophthalmopathy from stable hyperthyroidism.

The investigators amplified TCR beta CDR3 regions from RNA transcripts. First-round RT-PCR targeting the TCR CDR3 was performed with the HTBI primer set. TCRdb passed the multiplex PCR reads through MiXCR, listing each CDR3 protein once. The sample includes 550,000 to 600,000 distinct CDR3 sequences, 14% of them seen just once. The sequencing sample was made of blood. The chain joins TRBV7-2 to TRBJ2-3; 14 bases are a match to TRBD2. The receptor was derived from a woman aged 18 to 35 with Graves' ophthalmopathy. As DNA, the CDR3 is TGTGCCAGCAGCTTAAAGACTAGCGGGAGGGAGGGGAACTACACAGATACGCAGTATTTT. Protein sequence: CASSLKTSGREGNYTDTQYF.